Listed below are T cell receptor beta chains from one sample, sequenced in a study of cytomegalovirus exposure and HLA in healthy donors. Method: immunoSEQ multiplex PCR; TCRdb's copy keeps in-frame clones and lacks some. In the table there are about 200,000 clones, roughly 88% of which are singletons. The sequencing input was PBMCs. These TCRs come from a woman under 40 in good health and CMV-seropositive. Both conserved end residues are part of each CDR3. The D gene is left open where the match is weak. Expanded clones get a size class; other rows say once, few or many, or leave the size out.

>.|TRBV4-2|few|TRBJ1-5
TGTGCCAGCAGCCAAGAGGGCTGGCATAATCAGCCCCAGCATTTT
CASSQEGWHNQPQHF
>.|TRBV27|once|TRBJ2-7
TGTGCCAGCAGGGAAGGGGGATTCTACGAGCAGTACTTC
CASREGGFYEQYF
>.|TRBV20-1|once|TRBJ2-1
TGCAGTGCTCTGTCCTACAATGAGCAGTTCTTC
CSALSYNEQFF
>.|TRBV5-1|.|TRBJ1-2
TGCGCCAGCAGCGCCGGACAGCGCCTTTACACCTTC
CASSAGQRLYTF
>TRBD1|TRBV7-9|.|TRBJ2-5
TGTGCCAGCAGCCCCCCGGGACAGATCCTACAAGAGACCCAGTACTTC
CASSPPGQILQETQYF
>TRBD2|TRBV28|few|TRBJ2-3
TGTGCCAGCAGTGTAATAGCGGGGCGCACAGATACGCAGTATTTT
CASSVIAGRTDTQYF
>TRBD1|TRBV6-1|.|TRBJ1-1
TGTGCCAGCAGAGGGACAGTGAACACTGAAGCTTTCTTT
CASRGTVNTEAFF
>.|TRBV6-5|few|TRBJ1-5
TGTGCCAGCAGGAAAAGGGGGGGAGCCCATCAGCCCCAGCATTTT
CASRKRGGAHQPQHF
>.|TRBV29-1|.|TRBJ2-7
TGCAGCGTTTCGTATACAGTTGGATACGAGCAGTACTTC
CSVSYTVGYEQYF
>TRBD1|TRBV27|.|TRBJ1-2
TGTGCCAGCCGCATGAGGACAGGCCCTAACTATGGCTACACCTTC
CASRMRTGPNYGYTF
>TRBD2|TRBV27|.|TRBJ2-3
TGTGCCAGCAGTCCACTAGCGGGAGCGGCAGATACGCAGTATTTT
CASSPLAGAADTQYF
>.|TRBV10-2|.|TRBJ1-2
TGCGCCAGCAGTGAGGGTGGGGGGAGTGGCTACACCTTC
CASSEGGGSGYTF
>.|TRBV14|.|TRBJ2-1
TGTGCCAGCAGCCCGTCTACCGGGAGATGGCCCAATGAGCAGTTCTTC
CASSPSTGRWPNEQFF
>TRBD1|TRBV19|.|TRBJ1-3
TGTGCCAGTAGTATCATGGGGACAGGTCAAAGCTTTGGAAACACCATATATTTT
CASSIMGTGQSFGNTIYF
>.|TRBV6-1|once|TRBJ2-2
TGTGCCAGCAGTGTCCTTAGCGGGAACACCGGGGAGCTGTTTTTT
CASSVLSGNTGELFF
>TRBD2|TRBV19|.|TRBJ2-1
TGTGCCAGTAGTATAGTCGGGGCGGGAGGGCTCAATGAGCAGTTCTTC
CASSIVGAGGLNEQFF